One sample yielded the 16 T cell receptor beta chains listed below, sequenced in a study of blood T cell repertoires in COVID-19. The table came from immunoSEQ multiplex PCR; TCRdb's copy has only in-frame clones and leaves some out. In the table there are approximately 120,000 clones, 85% to 90% of which are singletons. Sequencing was performed on peripheral blood. All receptors derive from a woman aged 80 or over with acute or convalescent COVID-19.

The rearrangement links TRBV10-2 to TRBJ1-5, with a weak D call TRBD1 (6 bases). CDR1 and CDR2 from the germline V gene are WSHSY and SAAADI. The V and J ends lost 10 bases and 3 bases respectively, with 19 bases between them. This CDR3 region has 15 residues. CDR3 protein: CATRRGAAANQPQHF. The CDR3 bases are TGCGCCACCCGGCGGGGGGCTGCCGCCAATCAGCCCCAGCATTTT.

The J gene is TRBJ2-1, the V gene TRBV7-2; TRBD1 is a possible D gene (5 bases). V gave up 5 bases and J gave up 4 bases, with 15 bases separating them. Germline V lookup: CDR1 SGHTA, CDR2 FQGNSA. The CDR3 consists of 15 residues. CDR3 in amino acids: CASSHGRQTYNEQFF. DNA of the CDR3: TGTGCCAGCAGCCATGGCAGACAGACTTACAATGAGCAGTTCTTC.

The chain couples TRBV24-1 to TRBJ1-2; the D gene is possibly TRBD1 (5 bases). The CDR3 has 14 residues. V lost 5 bases, J lost 3 bases, and 12 bases lay in between. Germline CDR1 is KGHDR and CDR2 is SFDVKD. DNA of the CDR3: TGTGCCACCAGTGCCCAAGACAGCCACTATGGCTACACCTTC. Translating it yields CATSAQDSHYGYTF.

The chain joins TRBV5-1 to TRBJ2-5; D possibly corresponds to TRBD2 (6 bases). Germline V gene lookup returns CDR1 SGHRS and CDR2 YFSETQ. The germline V and J ends were trimmed by 1 base and 4 bases, with 17 bases remaining between them. This CDR3 spans 16 amino acids. The CDR3 region is CASSLNRGGDAETQYF. The CDR3, as DNA: TGCGCCAGCAGCTTGAATCGAGGAGGGGATGCAGAGACCCAGTACTTC.

This clone has only a few counts. The genes are TRBV5-4 and TRBJ1-4; 9 bases line up with TRBD1. Germline V gene sequence: CDR1 SGHNT, CDR2 YYREEE (reference sequence). The CDR3 loop spans 15 amino acids. J gave up 6 bases and V 4 bases, and 7 bases lay outside the gene matches. The DNA for the CDR3 is TGTGCCAGCAGCATGGGACAGGGTTTATATGAAAAACTGTTTTTT. This sequence encodes CASSMGQGLYEKLFF.

The CDR3 nucleotides are TGTGCCACCAGCAGAGATAAGGGAATCGGGAACCAGCATTTT. The encoded protein is CATSRDKGIGNQHF. The chain recombines TRBV15 with TRBJ1-5; no definite D call. Germline CDR1 reads LNHNV; CDR2 reads YYDKDF (reference sequence). V lost 0 bases and J lost 12, with 15 bases in between. This CDR3 has 14 residues. The entire variable domain, with the rest obtained from reference TRBV15 and TRBJ1-5, is as follows: DAMVIQNPRYQVTQFGKPVTLSCSQTLNHNVMYWYQQKSSQAPKLLFHYYDKDFNNEADTPDNFQSRRPNTSFCFLDIRSPGLGDTAMYLCATSRDKGIGNQHFGDGTRLSIL.

The chain recombines TRBV19 with TRBJ2-2; tentative D call: TRBD2 (6 bases). Germline lookup yields CDR1 LNHDA and CDR2 SQIVND (reference sequence). Deletions cut 9 bases from V and 2 bases from J, with 13 bases between. This CDR3 is built from 14 residues. The DNA for the CDR3 is TGTGCCAGCCGCGGGGAGGCAAACACCGGGGAGCTGTTTTTT. Its translation: CASRGEANTGELFF.

As concerns this clone: Other DNA sequences from this sample encode an identical CDR3 as well. The gene calls are TRBV9 and TRBJ1-2; maybe TRBD1 (5 bases). The germline V gene encodes CDR1 SGDLS and CDR2 YYNGEE. Trimming left V 0 bases short and J 1 base short, with 7 bases between. The CDR3 spans 14 residues. The CDR3 nucleotides are TGTGCCAGCAGCGTAGGGGGCGGTAACTATGGCTACACCTTC. As protein: CASSVGGGNYGYTF.

This clone has a handful of counts. CDR3 sequence: CASSRPTVSEAFF. For the CDR3, the DNA is TGCGCCAGCAGCCGCCCGACAGTAAGTGAAGCTTTCTTT. The rearrangement joins TRBV4-1 to TRBJ1-1; TRBD1 might be the D (5 bases). The CDR3 extends over 13 amino acids. V shed 4 bases and J shed 7 bases, with 13 bases lying between them. CDR1 is MGHRA, CDR2 YSYEKL, per germline.

The chain uses TRBV7-9 and TRBJ1-4; TRBD1 aligns across 9 bases. Unmatched junction bases numbered 7, after V lost 4 bases and J lost 7 bases. This CDR3 spans 15 amino acids. Germline values: CDR1 SEHNR, CDR2 FQNEAQ (reference sequence). The CDR3 sequence is CASSSATGGGEKLFF. The CDR3, as DNA: TGTGCCAGCAGCTCAGCCACAGGGGGCGGTGAAAAACTGTTTTTT. The whole variable domain, remainder taken from reference TRBV7-9 and TRBJ1-4, is DTGVSQNPRHKITKRGQNVTFRCDPISEHNRLYWYRQTLGQGPEFLTYFQNEAQLEKSRLLSDRFSAERPKGSFSTLEIQRTEQGDSAMYLCASSSATGGGEKLFFGSGTQLSVL.

The chain is built from TRBV18 and TRBJ2-2; possibly TRBD1 for D (5 bases). This CDR3 is built from 14 residues. Trimming pared 6 bases from V and 4 bases from J, leaving 12 bases between. In germline, CDR1 is KGHSH, CDR2 LQKENI. The CDR3 DNA reads TGTGCCAGCTCGTCCGACAGCTCCACCGGGGAGCTGTTTTTT. Amino acids: CASSSDSSTGELFF.

J is TRBJ1-1 and V is TRBV28, with 7 bases fitting TRBD1. The germline V gene has CDR1 MDHEN and CDR2 SYDVKM. CDR3 size: 14 residues. J lost 4 bases, V lost 6 bases, and 8 bases had no gene match. In DNA form, the CDR3 reads TGTGCCAGCAGACAGCCGGGACAGTTCACTGAAGCTTTCTTT. Amino acid sequence: CASRQPGQFTEAFF.

In this sample, this clone turned up a few times. V and J are TRBV5-1 and TRBJ2-5; 8 bases match TRBD1. The length of the CDR3 is 16 residues. The junction had 15 bases not matched to a gene; V was cut back by 4 bases and J by 7 bases. In germline, CDR1 is SGHRS, CDR2 YFSETQ. CDR3: CASSPETGGNTGTQYF. The DNA of the CDR3 is TGCGCCAGCAGCCCTGAAACAGGGGGTAATACAGGGACCCAGTACTTC.

The chain employs TRBV9 and TRBJ1-3, with TRBD1 matching 7 bases. The junction had 11 bases not matched to a gene; V was cut back by 3 bases and J by 8 bases. The CDR3 is 15 amino acids. Germline CDR1 reads SGDLS; CDR2 reads YYNGEE. For the CDR3, the DNA is TGTGCCAGCAGCGCCCTCTTGACAGGGCGGGACACCATATATTTT. Residues: CASSALLTGRDTIYF.

The chain employs TRBV4-2 and TRBJ2-2, with D possibly TRBD1 on 6 matching bases. Trimming left V 1 base short and J 3 bases short, with 9 bases between. CDR3 length equals 15 residues. Per the germline V gene, CDR1 is LGHNA and CDR2 is YNFKEQ. CDR3 sequence: CASSQAEGDTGELFF. As DNA, the CDR3 is TGTGCCAGCAGCCAAGCTGAGGGGGACACCGGGGAGCTGTTTTTT.

The chain has TRBV9 and TRBJ1-2; D call uncertain. The germline gives CDR1 SGDLS, CDR2 YYNGEE. Trimming pared 0 bases from V and 2 bases from J, leaving 8 bases between. The CDR3 has 14 amino acids. The CDR3 sequence is CASSVEPGNYGYTF. CDR3 nucleotide sequence: TGTGCCAGCAGCGTAGAGCCGGGAAACTATGGCTACACCTTC.